Listed below are T cell receptor beta chains from one sample, sequenced in a study of neoadjuvant anti-PD-1 for oral cavity cancer. Generated by immunoSEQ multiplex PCR, the TCRdb table keeps only in-frame clones and is missing some. The table has about 20,000 clones, about 65% seen once. The source material was PBMCs, sampled before nivolumab (anti-PD-1) treatment. Receptors were obtained from a person between 40 and 85 years old with oral cavity squamous cell carcinoma. The CDR3 runs from the conserved cysteine through the conserved F or W. Some rows mark clone size as missing; the rest say once, few, many or name a class of expanded clone.

abundance	v_gene	j_gene	len	CDR3aa
few	TRBV6-1	TRBJ1-2	17	CASSEYGWGQEVYGYTF
NA	TRBV2	TRBJ2-7	12	CASSVQNYEQYF
NA	TRBV30	TRBJ2-3	13	CAVGQENTDTQYF
few	TRBV30	TRBJ2-2	14	CAWSILARTGELFF
few	TRBV19	TRBJ2-1	15	CASTSTSGSFNEQFF
NA	TRBV7-9	TRBJ1-1	14	CASSLAAGDTEAFF
NA	TRBV4-1	TRBJ2-4	14	CASSGGLYENIQYF
few	TRBV11-2	TRBJ2-7	14	CASSLGTELYEQYF
NA	TRBV28	TRBJ2-5	15	CASSPGTSLVGTQYF
few	TRBV10-3	TRBJ1-2	14	CAISEDGYEGGYTF
NA	TRBV10-3	TRBJ2-7	13	CAISGGLADEQYF
once	TRBV29-1	TRBJ1-5	12	CSVAASNQPQHF
NA	TRBV25-1	TRBJ2-1	15	CASSEGVQSYNEQFF
NA	TRBV2	TRBJ2-3	15	CASSTLTSGSVTQYF
few	TRBV5-1	TRBJ1-3	14	CASSLEGPGNTIYF
NA	TRBV5-6	TRBJ2-7	11	CASSWEYEQYF
once	TRBV11-2	TRBJ1-1	15	CASSSQAGGGTEAFF
NA	TRBV28	TRBJ2-7	14	CASSFFLSSYEQYF
NA	TRBV4-1	TRBJ2-6	17	CASSQGYTLSGANVLTF
NA	TRBV4-1	TRBJ2-7	14	CASSHTGTGGEQYF
NA	TRBV9	TRBJ2-7	15	CASSTRTDPGYEQYF
NA	TRBV10-2	TRBJ1-1	14	CASSESGSYTEAFF
NA	TRBV30	TRBJ1-2	14	CASTGTAITYGYTF
NA	TRBV11-2	TRBJ1-4	13	CASSPQGNEKLFF
NA	TRBV2	TRBJ2-6	15	CASSAGHSGANVLTF
NA	TRBV7-2	TRBJ2-7	14	CASSLDRGPYEQYF
once	TRBV5-1	TRBJ2-3	16	CASSSDEIGGTDTQYF
NA	TRBV2	TRBJ2-6	14	CASIIYAGANVLTF
NA	TRBV5-8	TRBJ2-2	16	CASSSNRVKNTGELFF
NA	TRBV11-3	TRBJ2-2	15	CASSLDSGNTGELFF
NA	TRBV9	TRBJ2-5	15	CASSVEAGEGETQYF
NA	TRBV6-5	TRBJ2-5	14	CASSSQGARETQYF
NA	TRBV6-5	TRBJ2-7	15	CASRQDGVALNRQYF
NA	TRBV28	TRBJ2-7	15	CASSSLAGASYEQYF
NA	TRBV6-6	TRBJ1-2	14	CASSYSVGRLGYTF
NA	TRBV5-1	TRBJ2-3	13	CASSWTVTDTQYF
NA	TRBV2	TRBJ2-3	12	CASMGIEDTQYF
NA	TRBV29-1	TRBJ1-1	10	CSVVAVEAFF
NA	TRBV11-2	TRBJ2-1	13	CASSLGGLAGVFF
NA	TRBV5-6	TRBJ2-5	15	CASSGGISSRETQYF